The 2 T cell receptor beta chains below come from one sample, sequenced in a study of shared clonotypes between healthy human individuals. Libraries were prepared by immunoSEQ multiplex PCR; TCRdb keeps only in-frame clonotypes and omits some of them. This table holds approximately 2.4 million clones, approximately 94% found once. Material: naive CD4+ T cells sorted from blood. Regarding subset: CD45RA+ positively selected. The receptor source for this set is a man younger than 35 in good health.

The chain couples TRBV11-2 to TRBJ1-2, with 10 bases that match TRBD1. CDR1 and CDR2 (germline): SGHAT, FQNNGV. This CDR3 is 16 amino acids long. J gave up 0 bases and V 5 bases, and 6 bases lay outside the gene matches. The CDR3 loop is CASSHDRGLSNYGYTF. CDR3 sequence (DNA): TGTGCCAGCAGCCACGACAGGGGGCTCTCTAACTATGGCTACACCTTC.

This sequence joins TRBV10-3 and TRBJ2-3; TRBD1 agrees at 7 bases. Germline V gene data show CDR1 as ENHRY and CDR2 as SYGVKD. Trimming took 0 bases from V and 2 from J; bases not matched to a gene: 5. The CDR3 is 16 amino acids. The CDR3 reads CAISESRGTATDTQYF. DNA for the CDR3: TGTGCCATCAGTGAGTCCCGTGGGACAGCCACAGATACGCAGTATTTT.